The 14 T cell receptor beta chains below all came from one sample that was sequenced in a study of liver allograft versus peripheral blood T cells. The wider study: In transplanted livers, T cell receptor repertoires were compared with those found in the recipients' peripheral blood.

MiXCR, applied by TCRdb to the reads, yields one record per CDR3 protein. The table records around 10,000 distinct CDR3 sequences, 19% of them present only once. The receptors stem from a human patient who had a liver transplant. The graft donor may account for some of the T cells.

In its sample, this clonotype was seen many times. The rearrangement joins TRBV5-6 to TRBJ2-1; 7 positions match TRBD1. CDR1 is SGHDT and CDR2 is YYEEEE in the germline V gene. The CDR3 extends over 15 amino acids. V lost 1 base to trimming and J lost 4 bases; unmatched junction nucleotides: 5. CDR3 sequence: CASSLRGQPYNEQFF. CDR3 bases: TGTGCCAGCAGCTTGAGGGGACAGCCTTACAATGAGCAGTTCTTC.

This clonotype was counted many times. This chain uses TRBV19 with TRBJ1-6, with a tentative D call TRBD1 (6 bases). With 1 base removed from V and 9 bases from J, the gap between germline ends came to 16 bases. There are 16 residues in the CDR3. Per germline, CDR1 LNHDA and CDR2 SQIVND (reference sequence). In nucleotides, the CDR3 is TGTGCCAGTAGTATAGCCGCGTTACAGGGAGGTTCACCCCTCCACTTT. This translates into CASSIAALQGGSPLHF.

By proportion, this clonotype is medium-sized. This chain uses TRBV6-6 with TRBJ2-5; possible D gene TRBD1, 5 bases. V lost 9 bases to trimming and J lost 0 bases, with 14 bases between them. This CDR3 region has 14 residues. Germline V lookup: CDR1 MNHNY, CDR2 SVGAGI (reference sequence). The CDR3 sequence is CASKIRQNQETQYF. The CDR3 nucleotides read TGTGCCAGTAAAATCCGACAGAACCAAGAGACCCAGTACTTC.

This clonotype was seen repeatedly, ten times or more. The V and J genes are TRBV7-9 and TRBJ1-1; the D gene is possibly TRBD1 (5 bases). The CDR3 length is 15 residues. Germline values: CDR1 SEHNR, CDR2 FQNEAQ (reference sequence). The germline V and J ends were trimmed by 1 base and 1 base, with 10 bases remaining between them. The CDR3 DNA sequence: TGTGCCAGCAGCTTAGGGGGGGATACGAACACTGAAGCTTTCTTT. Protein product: CASSLGGDTNTEAFF.

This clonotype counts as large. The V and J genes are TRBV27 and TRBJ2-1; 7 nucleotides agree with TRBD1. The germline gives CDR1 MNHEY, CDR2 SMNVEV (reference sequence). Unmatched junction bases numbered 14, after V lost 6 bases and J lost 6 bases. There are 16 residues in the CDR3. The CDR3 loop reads CASSQKVGSGGNEQFF. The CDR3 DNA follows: TGTGCCAGCAGCCAAAAGGTCGGATCAGGGGGCAATGAGCAGTTCTTC.

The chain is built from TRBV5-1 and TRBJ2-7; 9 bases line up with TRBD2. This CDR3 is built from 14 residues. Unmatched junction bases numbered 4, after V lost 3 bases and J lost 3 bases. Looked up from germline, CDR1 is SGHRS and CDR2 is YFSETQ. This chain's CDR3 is CASSWGLAHYEQYF. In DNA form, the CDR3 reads TGCGCCAGCAGCTGGGGACTAGCCCACTACGAGCAGTACTTC.

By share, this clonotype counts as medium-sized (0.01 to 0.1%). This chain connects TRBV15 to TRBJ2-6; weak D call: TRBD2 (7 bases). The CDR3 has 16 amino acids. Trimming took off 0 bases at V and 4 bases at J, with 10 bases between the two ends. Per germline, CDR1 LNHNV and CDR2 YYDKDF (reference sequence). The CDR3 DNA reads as TGTGCCACCAGCAGAGACGCGGGGGCAGGGGCCAACGTCCTGACTTTC. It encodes CATSRDAGAGANVLTF.

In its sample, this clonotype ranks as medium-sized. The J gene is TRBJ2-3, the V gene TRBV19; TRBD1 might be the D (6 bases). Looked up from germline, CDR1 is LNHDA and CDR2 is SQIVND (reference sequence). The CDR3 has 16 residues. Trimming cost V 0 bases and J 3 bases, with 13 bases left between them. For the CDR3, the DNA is TGTGCCAGTAGTATAGATGGCAGGGGTATAACAGATACGCAGTATTTT. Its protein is CASSIDGRGITDTQYF.

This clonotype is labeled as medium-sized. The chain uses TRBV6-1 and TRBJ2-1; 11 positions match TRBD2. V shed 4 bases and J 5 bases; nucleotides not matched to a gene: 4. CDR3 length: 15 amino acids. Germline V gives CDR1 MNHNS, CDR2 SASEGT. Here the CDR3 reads CASSGLAGGNNEQFF. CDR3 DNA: TGTGCCAGCAGTGGTTTAGCGGGAGGGAACAATGAGCAGTTCTTC.

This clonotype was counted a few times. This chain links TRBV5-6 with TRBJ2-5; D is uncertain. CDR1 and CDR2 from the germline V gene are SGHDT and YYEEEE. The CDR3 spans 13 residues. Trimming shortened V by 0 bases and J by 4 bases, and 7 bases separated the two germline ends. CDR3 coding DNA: TGTGCCAGCAGCTTGGGGAACCGAGAGACCCAGTACTTC. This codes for CASSLGNRETQYF.

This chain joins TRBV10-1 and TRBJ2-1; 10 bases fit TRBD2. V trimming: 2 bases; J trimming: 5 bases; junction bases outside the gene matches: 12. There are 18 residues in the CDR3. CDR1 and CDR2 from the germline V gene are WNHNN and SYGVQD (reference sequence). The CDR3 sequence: CASSETLRASGSNNEQFF. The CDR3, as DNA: TGCGCCAGCAGTGAGACTCTTAGGGCTAGCGGGAGTAACAATGAGCAGTTCTTC.

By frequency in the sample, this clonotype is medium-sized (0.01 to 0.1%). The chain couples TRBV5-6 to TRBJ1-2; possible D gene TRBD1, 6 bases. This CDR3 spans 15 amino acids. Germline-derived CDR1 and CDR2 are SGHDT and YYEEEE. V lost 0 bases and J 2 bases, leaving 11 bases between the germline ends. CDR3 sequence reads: CASSLGWGANYGYTF. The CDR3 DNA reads TGTGCCAGCAGCTTGGGGTGGGGGGCCAACTATGGCTACACCTTC.

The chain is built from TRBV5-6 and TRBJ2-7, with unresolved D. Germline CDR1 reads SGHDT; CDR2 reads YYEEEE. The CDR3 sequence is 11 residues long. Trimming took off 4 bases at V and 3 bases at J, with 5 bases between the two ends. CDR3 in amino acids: CASSVNYEQYF. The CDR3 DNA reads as TGTGCCAGCAGCGTAAACTACGAGCAGTACTTC.

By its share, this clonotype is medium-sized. Here the CDR3 reads CASSESSANTEAFF. CDR3 nucleotide sequence: TGCGCCAGCAGTGAGTCGTCAGCGAACACTGAAGCTTTCTTT. The genes are TRBV10-1 and TRBJ1-1; D is unresolved. Germline V gene data show CDR1 as WNHNN and CDR2 as SYGVQD (reference sequence). This CDR3 comprises 14 residues. V lost 0 bases and J lost 1, with 6 bases in between.